This T cell receptor (beta chain) was recorded in a study of blood T cell repertoires in COVID-19. This clone came up a few times. This table comes from immunoSEQ multiplex PCR, and its TCRdb copy is limited to in-frame clones, with some not included. The table shows a few hundred thousand clones, with over 65% occurring only once. Germline CDR1 is LGHNT and CDR2 is FRNRAP. The ends lost 5 bases at V and 3 bases at J; junction bases unmatched: 4. The CDR3 consists of 14 residues. Sequenced input: peripheral blood. The source of this sequence is a woman of 80 years or more with acute or convalescent COVID-19. The V call is TRBV12-5, the J call TRBJ2-7; 10 bases map to TRBD1. CDR3 sequence reads: CASGPGQGGYEQYF. The CDR3 DNA reads as TGTGCTAGTGGTCCCGGACAGGGGGGCTACGAGCAGTACTTC.